This TCR beta chain was captured in a study of T cells in Graves' hyperthyroidism and ophthalmopathy. Researchers amplified the TCR beta CDR3 regions from RNA transcripts. TCR CDR3 regions were first amplified by RT-PCR with HTBI primers. TCRdb itself ran the multiplex PCR reads through MiXCR, one entry per CDR3 protein. This table has a few hundred thousand distinct CDR3 sequences, approximately 16% appearing once. An absence of ophthalmopathy progression within 18 months meant stable Graves' hyperthyroidism. With respect to this clonotype: No antigen is known for it.

The CDR3 is 14 amino acids. CDR1 is MDHEN and CDR2 is SYDVKM in the germline V gene. V was clipped by 6 bases and J by 5 bases; unmatched bases: 4. Study-wide findings and caveats: Most thyroid clonotypes that were expanded above 0.001 also turned up in blood.

The sequenced sample consisted of blood. This rearrangement joins TRBV28 to TRBJ1-5; 10 nucleotides match TRBD1. The origin of this receptor is a middle-aged man with Graves' hyperthyroidism. CDR3: CASRPGQGYQPQHF. The CDR3 DNA reads TGTGCCAGCAGGCCGGGACAGGGGTATCAGCCCCAGCATTTT.